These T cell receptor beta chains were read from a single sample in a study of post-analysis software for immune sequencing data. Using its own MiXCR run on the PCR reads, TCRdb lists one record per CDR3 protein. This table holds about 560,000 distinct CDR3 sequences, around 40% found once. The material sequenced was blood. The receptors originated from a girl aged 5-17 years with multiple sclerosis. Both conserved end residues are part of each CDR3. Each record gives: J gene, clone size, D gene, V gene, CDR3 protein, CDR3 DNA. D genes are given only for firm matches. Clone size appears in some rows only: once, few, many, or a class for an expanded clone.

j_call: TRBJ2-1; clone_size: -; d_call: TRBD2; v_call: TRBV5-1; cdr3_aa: CASSLAAGGPFYEQFF; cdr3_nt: TGCGCCAGCAGCTTGGCAGCGGGGGGCCCCTTCTATGAGCAGTTCTTC
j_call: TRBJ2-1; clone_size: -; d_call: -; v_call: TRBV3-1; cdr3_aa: CASSHLGGARNEQFF; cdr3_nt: TGTGCCAGCAGCCATCTGGGGGGGGCGCGCAATGAGCAGTTCTTC
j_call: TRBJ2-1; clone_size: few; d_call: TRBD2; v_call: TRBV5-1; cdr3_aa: CASSWETSGGYNEQFF; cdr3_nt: TGCGCCAGCAGCTGGGAGACTAGCGGGGGGTACAATGAGCAGTTCTTC
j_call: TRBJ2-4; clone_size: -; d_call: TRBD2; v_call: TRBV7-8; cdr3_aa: CASTSLREGGSQYF; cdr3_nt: TGTGCCAGCACCTCCCTGAGGGAGGGAGGGTCGCAGTACTTC
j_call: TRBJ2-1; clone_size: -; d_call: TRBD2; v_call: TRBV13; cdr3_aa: CASSLRLAGAYEQFF; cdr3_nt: TGTGCCAGCAGCTTACGACTAGCGGGAGCGTATGAGCAGTTCTTC
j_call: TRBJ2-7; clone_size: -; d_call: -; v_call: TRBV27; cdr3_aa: CASRGPALEQYF; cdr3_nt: TGTGCCAGCAGGGGACCCGCCCTCGAGCAGTACTTC
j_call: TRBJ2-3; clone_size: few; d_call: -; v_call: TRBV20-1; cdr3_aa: CSARSGGSLVDTQYF; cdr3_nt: TGCAGTGCTAGGTCTGGCGGGTCCTTAGTTGATACGCAGTATTTT
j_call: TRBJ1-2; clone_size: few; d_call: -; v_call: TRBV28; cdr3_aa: CASSLPRGRTNYGYTF; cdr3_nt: TGTGCCAGCAGCCTCCCAAGGGGCAGGACAAACTATGGCTACACCTTC
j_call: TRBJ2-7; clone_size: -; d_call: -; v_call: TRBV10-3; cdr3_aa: CAITRQADSYEQYF; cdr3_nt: TGTGCCATCACCAGACAGGCAGACTCCTACGAGCAGTACTTC
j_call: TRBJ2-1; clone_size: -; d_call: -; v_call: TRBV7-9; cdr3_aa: CASSLRLHEQFF; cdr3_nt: TGTGCCAGCAGCCTTAGGCTTCATGAGCAGTTCTTC
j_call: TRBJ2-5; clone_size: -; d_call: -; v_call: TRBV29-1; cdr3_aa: CSVYRQVQETQYF; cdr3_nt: TGCAGCGTTTATAGACAGGTCCAAGAGACCCAGTACTTC
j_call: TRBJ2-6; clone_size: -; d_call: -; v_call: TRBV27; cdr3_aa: CATRFSGANVLTF; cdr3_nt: TGTGCCACCAGGTTTTCTGGGGCCAACGTCCTGACTTTC
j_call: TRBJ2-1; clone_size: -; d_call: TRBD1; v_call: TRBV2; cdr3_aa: CASSGGDRGKGEQFF; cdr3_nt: TGTGCCAGCAGTGGGGGGGACAGGGGAAAGGGTGAGCAGTTCTTC
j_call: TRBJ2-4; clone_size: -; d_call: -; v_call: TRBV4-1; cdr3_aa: CASSPGRESLAKNIQYF; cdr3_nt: TGCGCCAGCAGCCCGGGCCGGGAAAGCCTAGCCAAAAACATTCAGTACTTC
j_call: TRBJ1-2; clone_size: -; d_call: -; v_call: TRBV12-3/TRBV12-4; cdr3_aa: CASSSPGFQYGYTF; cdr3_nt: TGTGCCAGCAGCTCACCGGGTTTCCAGTATGGCTACACCTTC
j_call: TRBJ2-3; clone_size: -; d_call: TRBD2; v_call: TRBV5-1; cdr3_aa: CASSWIAGGSTDTQYF; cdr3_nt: TGCGCCAGCAGCTGGATAGCGGGGGGCAGCACAGATACGCAGTATTTT
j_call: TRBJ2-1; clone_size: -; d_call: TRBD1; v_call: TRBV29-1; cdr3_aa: CSVWAGGGDEQFF; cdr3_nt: TGCAGCGTTTGGGCAGGGGGTGGGGATGAGCAGTTCTTC
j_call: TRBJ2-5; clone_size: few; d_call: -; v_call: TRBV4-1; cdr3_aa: CASSQVAGESETQYF; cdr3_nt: TGCGCCAGCAGCCAAGTGGCTGGGGAGAGTGAGACCCAGTACTTC
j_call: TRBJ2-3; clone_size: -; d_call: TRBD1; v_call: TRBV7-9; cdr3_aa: CASSSPGGTDTQYF; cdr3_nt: TGTGCCAGCAGCTCCCCAGGGGGAACAGATACGCAGTATTTT
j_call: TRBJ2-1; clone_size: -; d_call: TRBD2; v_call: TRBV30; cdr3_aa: CAWSTDLSGARYNEQFF; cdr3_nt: TGTGCCTGGAGTACCGACCTTAGCGGGGCCCGATACAATGAGCAGTTCTTC
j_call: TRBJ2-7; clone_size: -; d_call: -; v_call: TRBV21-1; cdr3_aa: CASSKRGLPPSSYEQYF; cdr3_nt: TGTGCCAGCAGCAAAAGGGGGCTTCCACCGAGCTCCTACGAGCAGTACTTC
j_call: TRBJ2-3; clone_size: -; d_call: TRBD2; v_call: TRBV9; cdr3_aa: CASSVEAGGKSRTDTQYF; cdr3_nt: TGTGCCAGCAGCGTAGAGGCGGGAGGGAAATCGCGCACAGATACGCAGTATTTT
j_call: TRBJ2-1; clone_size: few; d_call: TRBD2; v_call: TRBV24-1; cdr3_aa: CATSDSWGTSGANEQFF; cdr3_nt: TGTGCCACCAGTGACTCTTGGGGGACTAGCGGGGCCAATGAGCAGTTCTTC
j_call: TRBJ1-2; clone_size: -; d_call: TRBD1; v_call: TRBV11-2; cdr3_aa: CASSLGPYRGIMDGYTF; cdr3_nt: TGTGCCAGCAGCTTAGGCCCCTACAGGGGGATCATGGATGGCTACACCTTC
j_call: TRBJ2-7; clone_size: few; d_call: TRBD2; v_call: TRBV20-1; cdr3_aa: CSARDQRGGREQYF; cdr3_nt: TGCAGTGCTAGAGATCAGCGGGGGGGCCGCGAGCAGTACTTC
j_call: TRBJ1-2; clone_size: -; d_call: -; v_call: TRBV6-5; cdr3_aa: CASRKGGGAEGYTF; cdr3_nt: TGTGCCAGCAGAAAGGGGGGAGGGGCCGAGGGCTACACCTTC
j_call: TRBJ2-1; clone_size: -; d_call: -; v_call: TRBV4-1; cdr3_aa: CASSQVHQVNNEQFF; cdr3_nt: TGCGCCAGCAGCCAAGTTCACCAGGTGAACAATGAGCAGTTCTTC
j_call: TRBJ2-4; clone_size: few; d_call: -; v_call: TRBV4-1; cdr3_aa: CASNQRILAKNIQYF; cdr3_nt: TGCGCCAGCAACCAACGTATCCTAGCCAAAAACATTCAGTACTTC
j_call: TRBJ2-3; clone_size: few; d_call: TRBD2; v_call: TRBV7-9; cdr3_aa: CASSLLAGVTDTQYF; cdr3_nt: TGTGCCAGCAGCCTACTAGCGGGGGTCACAGATACGCAGTATTTT
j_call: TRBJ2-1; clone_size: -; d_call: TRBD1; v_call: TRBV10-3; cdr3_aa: CAISESRQGGNEQFF; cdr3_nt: TGTGCCATCAGTGAGTCTCGACAGGGGGGTAATGAGCAGTTCTTC
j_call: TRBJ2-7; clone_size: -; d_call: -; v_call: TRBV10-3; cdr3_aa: CAISETGVSYEQYF; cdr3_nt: TGTGCCATCAGCGAGACAGGCGTTTCGTACGAGCAGTACTTC
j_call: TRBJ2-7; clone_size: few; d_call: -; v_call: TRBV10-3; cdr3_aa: CAISEQAGGAYEQYF; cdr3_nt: TGTGCCATCAGTGAGCAGGCTGGGGGCGCCTACGAGCAGTACTTC
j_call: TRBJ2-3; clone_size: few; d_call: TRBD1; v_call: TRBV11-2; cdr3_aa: CASSLGDSLDTQYF; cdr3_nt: TGTGCCAGCAGCTTAGGGGACAGTCTAGATACGCAGTATTTT
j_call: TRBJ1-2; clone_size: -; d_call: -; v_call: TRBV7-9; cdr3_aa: CASSPDPRSYTF; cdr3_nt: TGTGCCAGCAGCCCGGATCCGCGGAGCTACACCTTC
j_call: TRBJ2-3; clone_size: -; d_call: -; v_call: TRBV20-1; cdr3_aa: CSASFPSTDTQYF; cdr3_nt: TGCAGTGCTAGCTTCCCTAGCACAGATACGCAGTATTTT
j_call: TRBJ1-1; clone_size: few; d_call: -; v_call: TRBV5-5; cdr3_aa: CASSRRMDKNTEAFF; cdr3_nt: TGTGCCAGCAGCCGGCGAATGGACAAGAACACTGAAGCTTTCTTT